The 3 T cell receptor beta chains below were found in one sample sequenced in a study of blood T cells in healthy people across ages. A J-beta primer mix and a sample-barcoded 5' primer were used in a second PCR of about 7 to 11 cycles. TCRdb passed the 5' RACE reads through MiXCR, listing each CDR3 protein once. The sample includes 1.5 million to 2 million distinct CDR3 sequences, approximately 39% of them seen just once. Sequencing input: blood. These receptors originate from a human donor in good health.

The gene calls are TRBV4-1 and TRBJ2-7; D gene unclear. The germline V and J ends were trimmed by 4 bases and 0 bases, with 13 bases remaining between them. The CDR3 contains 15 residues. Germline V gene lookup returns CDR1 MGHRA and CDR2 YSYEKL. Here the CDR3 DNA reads TGCGCCAGCAGCCTAGATCCGGTGAGCTCCTACGAGCAGTACTTC. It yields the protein CASSLDPVSSYEQYF.

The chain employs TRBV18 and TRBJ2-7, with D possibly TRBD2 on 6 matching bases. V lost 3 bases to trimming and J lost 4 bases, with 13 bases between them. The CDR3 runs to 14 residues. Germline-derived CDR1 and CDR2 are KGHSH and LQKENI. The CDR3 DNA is TGTGCCAGCTCACCGCATGCGGGATTTTACGAGCAGTACTTC. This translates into CASSPHAGFYEQYF.

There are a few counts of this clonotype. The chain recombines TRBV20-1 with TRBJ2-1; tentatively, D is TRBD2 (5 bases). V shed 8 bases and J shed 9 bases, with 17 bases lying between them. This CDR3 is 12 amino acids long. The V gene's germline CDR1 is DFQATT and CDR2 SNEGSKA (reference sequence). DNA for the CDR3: TGCAGTTCCCGGGAACCGAGTATTGAGCAGTTCTTC. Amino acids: CSSREPSIEQFF.